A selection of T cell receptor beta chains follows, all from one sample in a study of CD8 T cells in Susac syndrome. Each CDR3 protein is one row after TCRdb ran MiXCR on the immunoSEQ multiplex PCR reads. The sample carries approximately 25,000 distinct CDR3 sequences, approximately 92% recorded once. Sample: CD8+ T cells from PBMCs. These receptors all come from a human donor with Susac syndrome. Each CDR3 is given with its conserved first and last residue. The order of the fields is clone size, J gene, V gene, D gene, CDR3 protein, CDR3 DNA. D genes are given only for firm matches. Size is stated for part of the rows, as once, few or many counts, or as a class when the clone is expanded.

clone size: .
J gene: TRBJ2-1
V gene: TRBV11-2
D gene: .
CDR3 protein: CASSSYRYNEQFF
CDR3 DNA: TGTGCCAGCAGCAGCTACAGGTACAATGAGCAGTTCTTC

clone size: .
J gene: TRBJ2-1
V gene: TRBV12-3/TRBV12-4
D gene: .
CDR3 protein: CASSFIYQRANNEQFF
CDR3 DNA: TGTGCCAGCAGTTTCATCTACCAGCGGGCAAACAATGAGCAGTTCTTC

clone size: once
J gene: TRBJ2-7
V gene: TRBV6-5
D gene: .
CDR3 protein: CASSYEGKYEQYF
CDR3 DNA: TGTGCCAGCAGTTACGAAGGAAAGTACGAGCAGTACTTC

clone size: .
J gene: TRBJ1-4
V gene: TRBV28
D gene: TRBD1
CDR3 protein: CASSGQGSNEKLFF
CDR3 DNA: TGTGCCAGCAGTGGACAGGGCTCTAATGAAAAACTGTTTTTT

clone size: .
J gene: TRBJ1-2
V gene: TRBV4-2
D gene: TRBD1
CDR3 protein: CASSQVGTERTNGYTF
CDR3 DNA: TGTGCCAGCAGCCAAGTGGGGACAGAAAGGACGAATGGCTACACCTTC

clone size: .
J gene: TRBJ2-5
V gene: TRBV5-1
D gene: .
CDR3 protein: CASSLPGGETQYF
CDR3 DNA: TGCGCCAGCAGCTTGCCCGGTGGAGAGACCCAGTACTTC

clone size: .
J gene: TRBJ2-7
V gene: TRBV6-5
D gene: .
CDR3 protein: CASSYSGVHPFYEQYF
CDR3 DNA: TGTGCCAGCAGTTACTCGGGGGTGCACCCTTTTTACGAGCAGTACTTC

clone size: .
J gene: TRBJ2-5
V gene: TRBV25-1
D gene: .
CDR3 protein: CASSETETQETQYF
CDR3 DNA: TGTGCCAGCAGTGAGACAGAAACCCAAGAGACCCAGTACTTC

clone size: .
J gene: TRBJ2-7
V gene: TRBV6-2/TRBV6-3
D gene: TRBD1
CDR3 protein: CASSFGGQGYEQYF
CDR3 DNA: TGTGCCAGCAGCTTCGGGGGACAGGGGTACGAGCAGTACTTC

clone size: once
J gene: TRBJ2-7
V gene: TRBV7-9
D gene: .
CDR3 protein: CASSLAGAGETYEQYF
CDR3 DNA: TGTGCCAGCAGCTTAGCCGGGGCAGGGGAGACCTACGAGCAGTACTTC

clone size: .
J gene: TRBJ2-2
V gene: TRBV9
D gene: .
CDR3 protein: CASSSNTGELFF
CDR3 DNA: TGTGCCAGCAGCTCGAACACCGGGGAGCTGTTTTTT

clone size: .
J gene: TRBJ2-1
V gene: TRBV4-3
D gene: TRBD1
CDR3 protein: CASSQKAGTGLNLGNEQFF
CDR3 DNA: TGCGCCAGCAGCCAAAAGGCCGGGACAGGGTTGAACCTAGGGAATGAGCAGTTCTTC

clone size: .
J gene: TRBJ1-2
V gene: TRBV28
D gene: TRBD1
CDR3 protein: CASSFAGVAGGELNYGYTF
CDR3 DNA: TGTGCCAGCAGTTTTGCCGGTGTGGCAGGGGGCGAACTAAACTATGGCTACACCTTC

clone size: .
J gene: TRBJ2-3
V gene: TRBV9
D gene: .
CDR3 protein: CASSVGGPNGADTQYF
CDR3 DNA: TGTGCCAGCAGCGTCGGAGGACCTAACGGGGCAGATACGCAGTATTTT

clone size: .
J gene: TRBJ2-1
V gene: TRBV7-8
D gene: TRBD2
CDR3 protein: CASSRLLAEYNEQFF
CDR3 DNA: TGTGCCAGCAGCCGATTACTAGCGGAGTACAATGAGCAGTTCTTC

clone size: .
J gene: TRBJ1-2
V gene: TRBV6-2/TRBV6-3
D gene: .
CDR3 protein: CASSQVLNYGYTF
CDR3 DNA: TGTGCCAGCAGTCAGGTCTTAAACTATGGCTACACCTTC

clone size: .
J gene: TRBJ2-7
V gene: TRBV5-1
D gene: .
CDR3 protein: CASSLFRYGPEYTGLSYEQYF
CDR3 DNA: TGCGCCAGCAGCTTGTTTCGATACGGCCCAGAATATACAGGTCTATCCTACGAGCAGTACTTC

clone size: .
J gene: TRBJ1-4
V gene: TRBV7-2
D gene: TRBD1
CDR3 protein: CASSRPPGQLYNQLFF
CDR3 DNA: TGTGCCAGCAGCCGTCCCCCGGGACAGCTCTACAACCAACTGTTTTTT

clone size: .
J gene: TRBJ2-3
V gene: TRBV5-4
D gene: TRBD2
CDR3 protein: CASSGTSGDDSSTDTQYF
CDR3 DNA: TGTGCCAGCAGCGGGACTAGCGGGGACGACTCGAGCACAGATACGCAGTATTTT

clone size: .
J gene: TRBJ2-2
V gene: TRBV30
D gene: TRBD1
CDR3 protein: CAWSPTGAGELFF
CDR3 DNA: TGTGCCTGGAGTCCTACAGGGGCCGGGGAGCTGTTTTTT

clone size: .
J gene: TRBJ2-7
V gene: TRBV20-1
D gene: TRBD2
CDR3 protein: CSAKAGLASYEQYF
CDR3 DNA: TGCAGTGCCAAGGCAGGACTAGCGAGTTACGAGCAGTACTTC

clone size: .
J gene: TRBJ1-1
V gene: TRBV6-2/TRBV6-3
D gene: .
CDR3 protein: CASSWDQRNGDTEAFF
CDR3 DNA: TGTGCCAGCAGTTGGGATCAGCGAAACGGGGACACTGAAGCTTTCTTT

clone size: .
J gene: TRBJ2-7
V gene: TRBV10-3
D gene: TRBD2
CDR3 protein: CATDGRGAVEQYF
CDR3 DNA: TGTGCCACCGACGGGCGGGGGGCCGTGGAGCAGTACTTC

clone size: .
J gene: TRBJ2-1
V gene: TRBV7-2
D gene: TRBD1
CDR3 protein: CASTDRAYEQFF
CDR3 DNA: TGTGCCAGCACCGACAGGGCATATGAGCAGTTCTTC

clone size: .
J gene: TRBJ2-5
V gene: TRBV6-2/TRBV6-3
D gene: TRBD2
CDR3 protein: CASSYEGLAAETQYF
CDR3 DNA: TGTGCCAGCAGTTATGAGGGACTAGCTGCAGAGACCCAGTACTTC

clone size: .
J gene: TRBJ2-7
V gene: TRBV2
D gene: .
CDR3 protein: CANGPRTEQYF
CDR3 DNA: TGTGCCAACGGGCCTAGGACCGAGCAGTACTTC

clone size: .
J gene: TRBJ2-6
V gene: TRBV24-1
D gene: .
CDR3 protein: CATSDTGANVLTF
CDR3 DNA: TGTGCCACCAGTGACACTGGGGCCAACGTCCTGACTTTC

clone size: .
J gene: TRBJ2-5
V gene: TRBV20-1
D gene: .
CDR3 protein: CSASDSLGRQETQYF
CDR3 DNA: TGCAGTGCTAGTGATAGCCTTGGCAGGCAAGAGACCCAGTACTTC

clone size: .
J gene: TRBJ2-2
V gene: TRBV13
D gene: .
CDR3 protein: CASSPQDGELFF
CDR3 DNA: TGTGCCAGCAGCCCACAGGACGGGGAGCTGTTTTTT

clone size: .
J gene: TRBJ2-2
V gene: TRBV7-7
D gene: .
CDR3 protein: CASSLAIGTGELFF
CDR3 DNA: TGTGCTAGCAGCTTAGCCATCGGGACCGGGGAGCTGTTTTTT

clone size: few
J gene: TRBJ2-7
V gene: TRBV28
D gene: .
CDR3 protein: CASSTAGYLYEQYF
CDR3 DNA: TGTGCCAGCAGTACAGCCGGCTACCTCTACGAGCAGTACTTC

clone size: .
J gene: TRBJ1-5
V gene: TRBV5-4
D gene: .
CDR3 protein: CASSPGEGQPQHF
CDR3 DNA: TGTGCCAGCAGTCCAGGGGAGGGTCAGCCCCAGCATTTT

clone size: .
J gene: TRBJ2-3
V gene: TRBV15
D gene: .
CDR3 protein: CATSRDSSDTQYF
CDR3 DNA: TGTGCCACCAGCAGAGATAGTTCAGATACGCAGTATTTT

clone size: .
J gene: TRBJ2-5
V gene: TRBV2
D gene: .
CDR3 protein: CASVPAGETQYF
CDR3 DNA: TGTGCCAGCGTGCCAGCAGGGGAGACCCAGTACTTC

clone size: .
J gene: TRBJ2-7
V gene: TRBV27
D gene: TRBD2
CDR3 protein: CASSGTSGGDDEQYF
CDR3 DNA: TGTGCCAGCAGTGGGACTAGCGGGGGAGACGACGAGCAGTACTTC

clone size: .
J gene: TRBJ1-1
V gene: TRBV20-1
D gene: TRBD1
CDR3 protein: CSAPGQGTSEAFF
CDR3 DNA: TGCAGTGCCCCGGGACAGGGGACGTCTGAAGCTTTCTTT

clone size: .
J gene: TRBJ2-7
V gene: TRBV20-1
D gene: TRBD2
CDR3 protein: CSARDGGAVSYEQYF
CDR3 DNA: TGCAGTGCTAGAGACGGGGGGGCGGTCTCCTACGAGCAGTACTTC

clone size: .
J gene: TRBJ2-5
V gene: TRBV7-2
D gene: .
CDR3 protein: CASSLERTQETQYF
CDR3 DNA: TGTGCCAGCAGCTTAGAGAGGACCCAAGAGACCCAGTACTTC

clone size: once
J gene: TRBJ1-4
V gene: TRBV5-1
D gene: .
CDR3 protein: CASSLATIANEKLFF
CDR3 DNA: TGCGCCAGCAGCTTGGCAACAATAGCTAATGAAAAACTGTTTTTT

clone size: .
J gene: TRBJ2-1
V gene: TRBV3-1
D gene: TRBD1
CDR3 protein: CASSQDIGTGPEQFF
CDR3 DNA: TGTGCCAGCAGCCAAGATATTGGGACAGGGCCTGAGCAGTTCTTC

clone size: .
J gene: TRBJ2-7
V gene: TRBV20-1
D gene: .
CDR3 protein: CSAHTALERGPYEQYF
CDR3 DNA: TGCAGTGCTCATACGGCCCTTGAACGGGGCCCCTACGAGCAGTACTTC

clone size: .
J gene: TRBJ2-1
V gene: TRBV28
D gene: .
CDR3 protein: CASSERYNEQFF
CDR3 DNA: TGTGCCAGCAGCGAGCGGTACAATGAGCAGTTCTTC

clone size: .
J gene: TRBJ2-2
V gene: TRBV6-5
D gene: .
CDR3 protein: CASSYSMGTNTGELFF
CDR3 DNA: TGTGCCAGCAGTTACTCGATGGGGACGAACACCGGGGAGCTGTTTTTT

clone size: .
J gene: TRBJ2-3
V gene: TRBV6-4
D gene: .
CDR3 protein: CASSDGGADTDTQYF
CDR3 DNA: TGTGCCAGCAGTGACGGGGGGGCCGACACAGATACGCAGTATTTT

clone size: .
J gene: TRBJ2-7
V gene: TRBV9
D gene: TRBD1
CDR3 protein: CASSVGDRGTYEQYF
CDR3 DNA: TGTGCCAGCAGCGTAGGGGACAGGGGCACCTACGAGCAGTACTTC

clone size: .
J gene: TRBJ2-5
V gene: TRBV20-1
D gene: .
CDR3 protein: CSAYYPGPETQYF
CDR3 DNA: TGCAGTGCTTACTACCCGGGACCCGAGACCCAGTACTTC

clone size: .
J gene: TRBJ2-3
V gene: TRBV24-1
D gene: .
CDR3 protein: CATSDLVQTSDGTDTQYF
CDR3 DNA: TGTGCCACCAGTGATTTAGTCCAGACCAGTGATGGCACAGATACGCAGTATTTT

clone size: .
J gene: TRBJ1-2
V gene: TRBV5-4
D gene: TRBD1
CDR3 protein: CASSPRGQGNYGYTF
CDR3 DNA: TGTGCCAGCAGCCCCCGCGGACAGGGAAACTATGGCTACACCTTC

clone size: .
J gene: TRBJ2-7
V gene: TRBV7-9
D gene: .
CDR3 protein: CASSVWGPTYEQYF
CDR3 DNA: TGTGCCAGCAGCGTGTGGGGGCCCACCTACGAGCAGTACTTC

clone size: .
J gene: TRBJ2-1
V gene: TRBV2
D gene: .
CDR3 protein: CASSGVGRYNEQFF
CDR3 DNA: TGTGCCAGCAGTGGTGTGGGACGCTACAATGAGCAGTTCTTC

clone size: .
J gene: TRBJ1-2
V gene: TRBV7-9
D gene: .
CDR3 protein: CASSYGSRGGGYTF
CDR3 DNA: TGTGCCAGCAGCTACGGATCTCGCGGGGGTGGCTACACCTTC

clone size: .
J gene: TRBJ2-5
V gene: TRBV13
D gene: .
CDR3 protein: CASSYSRGSQETQYF
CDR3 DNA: TGTGCCAGCAGCTATAGTCGGGGGTCCCAAGAGACCCAGTACTTC

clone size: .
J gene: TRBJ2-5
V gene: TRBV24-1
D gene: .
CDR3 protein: CATERANQETQYF
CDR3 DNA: TGTGCCACCGAGAGAGCTAACCAAGAGACCCAGTACTTC